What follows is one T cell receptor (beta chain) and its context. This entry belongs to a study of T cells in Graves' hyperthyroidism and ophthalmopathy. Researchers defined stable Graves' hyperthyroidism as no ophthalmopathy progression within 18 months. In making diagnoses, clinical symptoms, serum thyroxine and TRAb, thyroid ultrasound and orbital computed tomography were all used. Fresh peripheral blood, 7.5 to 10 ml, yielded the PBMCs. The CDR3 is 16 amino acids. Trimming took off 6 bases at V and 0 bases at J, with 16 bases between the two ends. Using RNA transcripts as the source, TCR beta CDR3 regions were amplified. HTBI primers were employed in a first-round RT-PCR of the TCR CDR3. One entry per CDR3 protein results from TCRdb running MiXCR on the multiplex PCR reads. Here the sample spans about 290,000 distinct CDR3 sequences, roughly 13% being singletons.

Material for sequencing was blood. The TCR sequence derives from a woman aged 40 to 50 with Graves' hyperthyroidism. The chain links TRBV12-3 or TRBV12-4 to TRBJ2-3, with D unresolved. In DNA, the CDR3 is TGTGCCAGCAGGGGGTCGGTGGGCAGTAGCACAGATACGCAGTATTTT. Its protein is CASRGSVGSSTDTQYF.